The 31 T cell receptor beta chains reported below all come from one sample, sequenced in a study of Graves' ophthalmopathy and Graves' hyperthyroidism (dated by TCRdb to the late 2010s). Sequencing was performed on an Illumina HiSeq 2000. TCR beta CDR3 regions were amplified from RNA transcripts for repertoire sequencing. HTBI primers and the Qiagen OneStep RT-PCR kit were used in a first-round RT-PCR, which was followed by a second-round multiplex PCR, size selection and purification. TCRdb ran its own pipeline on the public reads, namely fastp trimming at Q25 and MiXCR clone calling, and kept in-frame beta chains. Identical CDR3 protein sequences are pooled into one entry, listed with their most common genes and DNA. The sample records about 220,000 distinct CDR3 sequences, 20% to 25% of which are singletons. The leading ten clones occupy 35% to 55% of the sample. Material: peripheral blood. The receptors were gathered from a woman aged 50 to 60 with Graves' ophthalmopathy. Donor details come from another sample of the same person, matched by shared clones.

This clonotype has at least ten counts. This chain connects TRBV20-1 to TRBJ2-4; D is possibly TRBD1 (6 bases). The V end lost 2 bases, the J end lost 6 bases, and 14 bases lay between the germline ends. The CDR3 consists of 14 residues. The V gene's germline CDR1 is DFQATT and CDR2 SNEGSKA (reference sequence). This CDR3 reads CSARLGGRRNIQYF. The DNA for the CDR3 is TGCAGTGCTAGACTAGGGGGAAGGAGAAACATTCAGTACTTC.

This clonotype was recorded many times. DNA for the CDR3: TGTGCCAGCAGCCGGAACAGGGGAACACACTACGAGCAGTACTTC. Its protein is CASSRNRGTHYEQYF. The gene calls are TRBV28 and TRBJ2-7; 7 bases line up with TRBD1. With V trimmed by 6 bases and J by 3 bases, 11 bases remained unmatched. CDR1 is MDHEN, CDR2 SYDVKM, per germline. The CDR3 runs 15 residues.

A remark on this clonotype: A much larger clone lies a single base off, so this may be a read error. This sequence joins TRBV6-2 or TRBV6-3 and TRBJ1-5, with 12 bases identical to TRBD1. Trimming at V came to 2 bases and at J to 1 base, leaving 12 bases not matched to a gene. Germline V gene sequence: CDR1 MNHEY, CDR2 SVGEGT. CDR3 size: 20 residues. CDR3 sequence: CASSYRLPGQGAMSNQPQHF. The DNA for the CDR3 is TGTGCCAGCAGTTACAGACTCCCGGGACAGGGGGCCATGAGCAATCAGCCCCAGCATTTT.

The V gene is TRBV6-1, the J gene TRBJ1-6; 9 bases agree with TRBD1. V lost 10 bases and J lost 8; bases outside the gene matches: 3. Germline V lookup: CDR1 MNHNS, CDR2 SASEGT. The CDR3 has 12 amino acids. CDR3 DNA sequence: TGTGCCATCAGGACAGGGGATTCACCCCTCCACTTT. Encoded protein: CAIRTGDSPLHF.

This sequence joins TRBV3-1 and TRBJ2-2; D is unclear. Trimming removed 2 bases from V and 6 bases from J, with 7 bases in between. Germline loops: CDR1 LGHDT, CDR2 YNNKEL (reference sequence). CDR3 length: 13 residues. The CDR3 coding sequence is TGTGCCAGCAGCCAAAATAGGGCCGGGGAGCTGTTTTTT. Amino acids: CASSQNRAGELFF.

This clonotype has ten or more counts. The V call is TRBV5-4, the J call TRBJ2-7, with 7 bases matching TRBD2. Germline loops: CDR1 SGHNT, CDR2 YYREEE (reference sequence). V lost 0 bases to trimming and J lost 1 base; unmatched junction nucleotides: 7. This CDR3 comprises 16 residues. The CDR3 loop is CASSLGSLAVSYEQYF. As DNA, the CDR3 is TGTGCCAGCAGCTTGGGGAGTCTAGCGGTATCCTACGAGCAGTACTTC.

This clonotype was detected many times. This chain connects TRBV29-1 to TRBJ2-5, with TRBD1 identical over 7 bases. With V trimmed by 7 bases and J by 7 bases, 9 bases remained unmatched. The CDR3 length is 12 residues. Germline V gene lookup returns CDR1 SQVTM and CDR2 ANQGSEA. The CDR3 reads CSATRQGVTQYF. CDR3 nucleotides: TGCAGCGCCACCAGACAGGGTGTGACCCAGTACTTC.

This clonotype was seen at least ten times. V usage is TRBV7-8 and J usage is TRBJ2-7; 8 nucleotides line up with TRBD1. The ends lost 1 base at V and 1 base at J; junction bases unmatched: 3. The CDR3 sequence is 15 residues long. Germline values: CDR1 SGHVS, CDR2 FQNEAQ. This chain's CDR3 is CASSLVGTGSYEQYF. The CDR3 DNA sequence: TGTGCCAGCAGCTTAGTAGGGACAGGTTCCTACGAGCAGTACTTC.

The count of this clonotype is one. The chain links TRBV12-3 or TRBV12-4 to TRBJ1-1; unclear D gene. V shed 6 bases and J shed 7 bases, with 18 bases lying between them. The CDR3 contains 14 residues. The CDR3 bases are TGTGCCAGCAGACCCGGGGTGGGTCGACATGAAGCTTTCTTT. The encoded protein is CASRPGVGRHEAFF.

The CDR3 spells CASSMGQGLGEGPHYEQYF. The CDR3, as DNA: TGTGCCAGCAGTATGGGACAGGGGCTCGGGGAGGGACCTCACTACGAGCAGTACTTC. V is TRBV6-2 or TRBV6-3 and J is TRBJ2-7; 10 bases agree with TRBD1. V lost 5 bases and J lost 3; bases outside the gene matches: 19. This CDR3 has 19 residues. From germline, CDR1 is MNHEY and CDR2 SVGEGT.

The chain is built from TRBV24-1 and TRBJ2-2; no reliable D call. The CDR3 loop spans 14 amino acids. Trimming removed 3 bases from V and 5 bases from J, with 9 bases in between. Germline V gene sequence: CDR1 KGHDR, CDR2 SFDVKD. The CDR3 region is CATSDLAETGELFF. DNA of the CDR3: TGTGCCACCAGTGATCTCGCTGAGACCGGGGAGCTGTTTTTT.

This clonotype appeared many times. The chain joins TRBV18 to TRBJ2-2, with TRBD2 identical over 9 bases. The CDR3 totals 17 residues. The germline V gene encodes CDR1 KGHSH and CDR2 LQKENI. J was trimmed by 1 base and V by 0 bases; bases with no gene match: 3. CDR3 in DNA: TGTGCCAGCTCACCACCGAATAGCGGGGGGAACACCGGGGAGCTGTTTTTT. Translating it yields CASSPPNSGGNTGELFF.

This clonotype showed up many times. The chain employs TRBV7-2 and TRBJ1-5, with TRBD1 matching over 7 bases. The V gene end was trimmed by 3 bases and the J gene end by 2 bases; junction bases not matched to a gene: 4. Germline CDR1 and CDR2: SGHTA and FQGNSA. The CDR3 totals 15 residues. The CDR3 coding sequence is TGTGCCAGCAGCTTGCGGCAGGGGGGCAATCAGCCCCAGCATTTT. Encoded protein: CASSLRQGGNQPQHF.

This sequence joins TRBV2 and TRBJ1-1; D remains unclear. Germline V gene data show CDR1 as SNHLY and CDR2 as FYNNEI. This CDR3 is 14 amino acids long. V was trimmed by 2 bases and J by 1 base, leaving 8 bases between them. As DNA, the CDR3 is TGTGCCAGCAGTGAAAGTTTGGCGAACACTGAAGCTTTCTTT. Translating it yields CASSESLANTEAFF.

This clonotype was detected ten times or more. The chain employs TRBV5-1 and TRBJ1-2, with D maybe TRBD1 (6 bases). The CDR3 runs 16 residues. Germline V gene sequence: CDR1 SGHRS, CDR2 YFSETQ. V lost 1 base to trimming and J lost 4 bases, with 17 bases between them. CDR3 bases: TGCGCCAGCAGCTTGTGGGGGCTGGCAGAGGGCTATGGCTACACCTTC. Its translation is CASSLWGLAEGYGYTF. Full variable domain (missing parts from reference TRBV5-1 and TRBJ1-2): KAGVTQTPRYLIKTRGQQVTLSCSPISGHRSVSWYQQTPGQGLQFLFEYFSETQRNKGNFPGRFSGRQFSNSRSEMNVSTLELGDSALYLCASSLWGLAEGYGYTFGSGTRLTVV.

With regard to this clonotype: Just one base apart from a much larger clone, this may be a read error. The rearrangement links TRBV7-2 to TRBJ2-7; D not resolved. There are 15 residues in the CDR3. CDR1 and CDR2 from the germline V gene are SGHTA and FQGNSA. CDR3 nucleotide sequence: TGTGCCAGCAGCCATCTACGAGCAGTGCAAGGCGAGCGGTACTTC. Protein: CASSHLRAVQGERYF.

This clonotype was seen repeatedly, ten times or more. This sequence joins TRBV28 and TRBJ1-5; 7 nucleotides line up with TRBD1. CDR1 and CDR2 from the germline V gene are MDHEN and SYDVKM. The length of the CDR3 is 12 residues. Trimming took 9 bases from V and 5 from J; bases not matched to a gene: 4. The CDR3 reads CASRQGYQPQHF. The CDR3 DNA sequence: TGTGCCAGTAGACAGGGTTATCAGCCCCAGCATTTT.

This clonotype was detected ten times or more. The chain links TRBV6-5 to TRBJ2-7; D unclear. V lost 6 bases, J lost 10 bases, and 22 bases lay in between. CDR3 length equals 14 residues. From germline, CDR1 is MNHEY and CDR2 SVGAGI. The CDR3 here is CASSSSGLLMEQYF. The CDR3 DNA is TGTGCCAGCAGCTCCTCCGGGCTCCTAATGGAACAGTACTTC.

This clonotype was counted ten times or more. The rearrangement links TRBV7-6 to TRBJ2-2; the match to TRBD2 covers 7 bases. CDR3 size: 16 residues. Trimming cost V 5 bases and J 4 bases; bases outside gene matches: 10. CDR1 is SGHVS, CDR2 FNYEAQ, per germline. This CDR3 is CASSQTRIAGTGELFF. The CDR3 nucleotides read TGTGCCAGCAGCCAAACTCGCATAGCGGGCACCGGGGAGCTGTTTTTT.

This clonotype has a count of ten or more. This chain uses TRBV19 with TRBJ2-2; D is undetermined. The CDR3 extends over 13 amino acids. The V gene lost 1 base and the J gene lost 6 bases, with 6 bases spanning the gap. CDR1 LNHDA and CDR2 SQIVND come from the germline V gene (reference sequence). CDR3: CASSIARSGELFF. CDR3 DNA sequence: TGTGCCAGTAGTATAGCGAGGTCCGGGGAGCTGTTTTTT. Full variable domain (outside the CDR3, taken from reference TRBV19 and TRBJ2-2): DGGITQSPKYLFRKEGQNVTLSCEQNLNHDAMYWYRQDPGQGLRLIYYSQIVNDFQKGDIAEGYSVSREKKESFPLTVTSAQKNPTAFYLCASSIARSGELFFGEGSRLTVL.

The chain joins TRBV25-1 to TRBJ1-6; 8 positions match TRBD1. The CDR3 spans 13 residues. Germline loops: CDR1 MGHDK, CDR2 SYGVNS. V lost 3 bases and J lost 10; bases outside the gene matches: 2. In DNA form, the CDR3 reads TGTGCCAGCAGTGACAGGGGGCGATCACCCCTCCACTTT. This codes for CASSDRGRSPLHF. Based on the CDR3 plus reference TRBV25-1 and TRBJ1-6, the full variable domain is EADIYQTPRYLVIGTGKKITLECSQTMGHDKMYWYQQDPGMELHLIHYSYGVNSTEKGDLSSESTVSRIRTEHFPLTLESARPSHTSQYLCASSDRGRSPLHFGNGTRLTVT.

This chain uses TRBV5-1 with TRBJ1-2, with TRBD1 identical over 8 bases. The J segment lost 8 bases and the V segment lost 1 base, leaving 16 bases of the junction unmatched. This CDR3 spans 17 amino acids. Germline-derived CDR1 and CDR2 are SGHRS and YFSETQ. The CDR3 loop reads CASSLKGQEALREGYTF. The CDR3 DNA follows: TGCGCCAGCAGCTTGAAGGGACAGGAGGCCCTGCGGGAAGGCTACACCTTC.

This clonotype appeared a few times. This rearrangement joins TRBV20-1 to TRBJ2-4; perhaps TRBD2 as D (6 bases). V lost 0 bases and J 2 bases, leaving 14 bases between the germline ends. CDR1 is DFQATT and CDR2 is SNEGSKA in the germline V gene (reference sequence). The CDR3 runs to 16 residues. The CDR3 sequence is CSARDPVGGSKNIQYF. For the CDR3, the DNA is TGCAGTGCTAGAGATCCAGTCGGGGGTTCCAAAAACATTCAGTACTTC.

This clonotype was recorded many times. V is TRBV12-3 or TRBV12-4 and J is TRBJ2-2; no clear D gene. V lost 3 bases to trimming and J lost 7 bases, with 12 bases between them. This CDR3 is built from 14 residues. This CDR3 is CASSLGSRIGELFF. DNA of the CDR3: TGTGCCAGCAGTTTGGGGTCTAGAATCGGGGAGCTGTTTTTT.

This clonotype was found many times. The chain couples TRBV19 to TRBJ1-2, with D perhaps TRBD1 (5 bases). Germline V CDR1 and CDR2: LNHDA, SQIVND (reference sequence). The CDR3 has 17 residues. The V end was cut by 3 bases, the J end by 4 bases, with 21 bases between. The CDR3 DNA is TGTGCCAGTAGTATTCGCCAGGGTGGACCTATACCCTATGGCTACACCTTC. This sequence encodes CASSIRQGGPIPYGYTF.

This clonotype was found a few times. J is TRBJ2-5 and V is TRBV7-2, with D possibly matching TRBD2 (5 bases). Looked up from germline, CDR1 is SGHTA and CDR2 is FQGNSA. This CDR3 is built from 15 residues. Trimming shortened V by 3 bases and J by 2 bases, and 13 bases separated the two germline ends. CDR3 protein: CASSLSRGRQETQYF. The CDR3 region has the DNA TGTGCCAGCAGCTTGTCCCGGGGTAGGCAAGAGACCCAGTACTTC.

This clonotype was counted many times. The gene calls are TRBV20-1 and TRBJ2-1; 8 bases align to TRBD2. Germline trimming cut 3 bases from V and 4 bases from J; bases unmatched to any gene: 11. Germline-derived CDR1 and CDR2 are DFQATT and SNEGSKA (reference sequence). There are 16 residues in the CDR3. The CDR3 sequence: CSASGAPGLGYNEQFF. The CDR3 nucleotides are TGCAGTGCTAGCGGAGCGCCGGGACTAGGTTACAATGAGCAGTTCTTC.

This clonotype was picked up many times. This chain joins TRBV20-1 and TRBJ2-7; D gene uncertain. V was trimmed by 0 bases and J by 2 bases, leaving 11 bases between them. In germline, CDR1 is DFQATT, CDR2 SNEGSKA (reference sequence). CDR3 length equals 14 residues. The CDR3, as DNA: TGCAGTGCTAGAGATCTCTCAGGCCCCTACGAGCAGTACTTC. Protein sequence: CSARDLSGPYEQYF.

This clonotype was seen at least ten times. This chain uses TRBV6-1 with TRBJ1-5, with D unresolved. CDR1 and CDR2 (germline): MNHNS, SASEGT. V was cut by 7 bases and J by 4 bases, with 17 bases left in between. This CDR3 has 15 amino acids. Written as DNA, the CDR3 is TGTGCCAGCACCCAGAGACATTTCTTGAATCAGCCCCAGCATTTT. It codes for CASTQRHFLNQPQHF.

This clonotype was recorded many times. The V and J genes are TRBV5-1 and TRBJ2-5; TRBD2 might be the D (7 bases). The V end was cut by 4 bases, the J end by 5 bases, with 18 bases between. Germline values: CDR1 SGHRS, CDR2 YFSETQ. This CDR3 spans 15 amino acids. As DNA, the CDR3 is TGCGCCAGCAGCGAGGCCCCGGGGGGCCCGGAGACCCAGTACTTC. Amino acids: CASSEAPGGPETQYF.

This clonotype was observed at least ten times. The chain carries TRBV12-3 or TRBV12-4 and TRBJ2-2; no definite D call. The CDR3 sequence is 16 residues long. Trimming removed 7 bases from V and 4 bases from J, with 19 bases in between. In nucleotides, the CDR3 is TGTGCCAGCACTACTCTCGAGACTTCCTCCACCGGGGAGCTGTTTTTT. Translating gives CASTTLETSSTGELFF.